These 24 T cell receptor beta chains share one sample of origin, sequenced in a study of Ad26.COV2.S vaccination and SARS-CoV-2 variants (dated by TCRdb to 2020 to 2023). Library prep was done by the immunoSEQ multiplex PCR assay. Imported from immuneACCESS, the table was reduced by TCRdb to in-frame sequences with V and J called. These copies leave out some clones; in studies compared against another copy, an unresolved V gene accounts for under half, and the cause of the remainder is not known. This sample holds 300,000 to 350,000 clones; around 89% were observed only once. The ten largest make up roughly 4.8% of the sample. What this sample's treatment or condition label stands for: 15 to 20 received Ad26.COV2.S at low or high dose, single or two shots; several received placebo; per-sample allocation not given. For vaccine and placebo recipients, the sequenced repertoires came from samples collected on day 63 after the first injection.

The sample in question was peripheral blood, obtained in a trial of Ad26.COV2.S vaccine versus placebo. These receptors came from a person between 18 and 65 years old who received the Ad26.COV2.S COVID-19 vaccine or a placebo.

The chain uses TRBV28 and TRBJ2-5; 9 positions match TRBD2. Germline V lookup: CDR1 MDHEN, CDR2 SYDVKM. The CDR3 is made up of 15 amino acids. Trimming at V came to 2 bases and at J to 2 bases, leaving 3 bases not matched to a gene. CDR3 nucleotides: TGTGCCAGCAGTTTAAGCGGGAGGAATCAAGAGACCCAGTACTTC. This gives the protein CASSLSGRNQETQYF. Full variable domain (rest looked up from reference TRBV28 and TRBJ2-5): DVKVTQSSRYLVKRTGEKVFLECVQDMDHENMFWYRQDPGLGLRLIYFSYDVKMKEKGDIPEGYSVSREKKERFSLILESASTNQTSMYLCASSLSGRNQETQYFGPGTRLLVL.

The rearrangement joins TRBV6-5 to TRBJ2-2, with 9 positions matching TRBD2. The CDR3 has 15 residues. The V and J ends lost 7 bases and 6 bases, in that order; junction bases with no gene match: 9. Germline assignment: CDR1 MNHEY and CDR2 SVGAGI. The CDR3 bases are TGTGCCAGCAATGGCGTAGCGGGAGTGCCCGGGGAGCTGTTTTTT. Translation gives CASNGVAGVPGELFF.

The CDR3 is CASSPRGLSYNSPLHF. The DNA for the CDR3 is TGTGCCAGCAGCCCCAGGGGGCTTTCCTATAATTCACCCCTCCACTTT. This sequence joins TRBV3-1 (or the pseudogene TRBV3-2) and TRBJ1-6; 8 bases align to TRBD1. Germline V gives CDR1 LGHDT, CDR2 YNNKEL (reference sequence). The CDR3 sequence is 16 residues long. Losses at the gene ends were 4 bases for V and 1 base for J; bases not matched to a gene: 3.

The rearrangement joins TRBV28 to TRBJ2-1; 8 nucleotides align to TRBD2. Trimming removed 6 bases from V and 4 bases from J; junction bases left unmatched: 11. Germline assignment: CDR1 MDHEN and CDR2 SYDVKM. The CDR3 runs to 16 residues. The CDR3 DNA sequence: TGTGCCAGCAGACAAGTCAGCGGGAGTTATTACAATGAGCAGTTCTTC. Encoded protein: CASRQVSGSYYNEQFF.

The chain couples TRBV2 to TRBJ1-1; 8 bases are a match to TRBD1. Trimming took 2 bases from V and 0 from J; bases not matched to a gene: 5. From germline, CDR1 is SNHLY and CDR2 FYNNEI. CDR3 size: 16 residues. The CDR3 nucleotides are TGTGCCAGCAGTGAACACAGGGGGGGGATGAACACTGAAGCTTTCTTT. Translation: CASSEHRGGMNTEAFF.

The J gene is TRBJ1-5, the V gene TRBV7-3; D might be TRBD1 (5 bases). Looked up from germline, CDR1 is SGHTA and CDR2 is FQGTGA. The CDR3 loop spans 15 amino acids. The ends were cut back, 5 bases at V and 12 bases at J, with 23 bases in the middle. CDR3 residues: CASSPLGPPENLQHF. As DNA, the CDR3 is TGTGCCAGCAGCCCCTTGGGACCGCCGGAAAACCTCCAGCATTTT.

This sequence joins TRBV19 and TRBJ2-2, with D tentatively TRBD1 (6 bases). The germline V gene encodes CDR1 LNHDA and CDR2 SQIVND (reference sequence). Trimming took 4 bases from V and 7 from J, leaving 7 bases between them. This CDR3 region has 12 residues. The CDR3 here is CASSTRGGELFF. CDR3 DNA sequence: TGTGCCAGTAGTACCAGGGGCGGGGAGCTGTTTTTT.

The chain recombines TRBV21-1 with TRBJ2-1; TRBD2, the D gene given by the table, was not confirmed from the DNA. TRBV21-1 is shown as a pseudogene. This CDR3 comprises 17 residues. CDR3 in amino acids: CASSKPGLPMHYNEQFF. The CDR3 nucleotides read TGTGCCAGCAGCAAACCTGGACTCCCGATGCACTACAATGAGCAGTTCTTC.

V and J are TRBV28 and TRBJ1-5; a weak D match, TRBD1 (6 bases). The ends were cut back, 2 bases at V and 3 bases at J, with 8 bases in the middle. CDR1 is MDHEN, CDR2 SYDVKM, per germline. CDR3 length: 14 amino acids. The CDR3 DNA sequence: TGTGCCAGCAGTTTACCAGGGGCCAATCAGCCCCAGCATTTT. Encoded protein: CASSLPGANQPQHF.

This sequence joins TRBV10-3 and TRBJ2-2, with D tentatively TRBD2 (6 bases). The CDR3 has 16 residues. The ends were cut back, 0 bases at V and 5 bases at J, with 13 bases in the middle. Germline V gene sequence: CDR1 ENHRY, CDR2 SYGVKD. The CDR3 sequence: CAISESQGGRTGELFF. The DNA for the CDR3 is TGTGCCATCAGTGAGTCTCAGGGAGGACGGACCGGGGAGCTGTTTTTT.

The chain has TRBV10-3 and TRBJ1-5, with a tentative D call TRBD1 (6 bases). CDR3 length equals 16 residues. The germline V and J ends were trimmed by 3 bases and 4 bases, with 16 bases remaining between them. CDR1 and CDR2 from the germline V gene are ENHRY and SYGVKD. CDR3 residues: CAISDAGDRLNQPQHF. The CDR3 DNA reads TGTGCCATCAGTGATGCAGGGGATCGCCTGAATCAGCCCCAGCATTTT.

This chain joins TRBV5-4 and TRBJ2-5; D perhaps matches TRBD1 (6 bases). V lost 2 bases and J 5 bases, leaving 10 bases between the germline ends. The CDR3 totals 13 residues. The germline gives CDR1 SGHNT, CDR2 YYREEE (reference sequence). The CDR3 loop is CASSLAGAETQYF. DNA of the CDR3: TGTGCCAGCAGCTTAGCAGGGGCGGAGACCCAGTACTTC.

This clone was detected only a few times. V gene TRBV7-2 combines with J gene TRBJ1-1; D might be TRBD1 (6 bases). CDR1 is SGHTA, CDR2 FQGNSA, per germline. V was trimmed by 1 base and J by 4 bases, leaving 10 bases between them. CDR3 length: 14 residues. CDR3 protein: CASSLEGHTTEAFF. The CDR3 bases are TGTGCCAGCAGCTTAGAGGGACACACCACTGAAGCTTTCTTT.

The chain recombines TRBV2 with TRBJ1-4, with a weak D call TRBD1 (5 bases). In germline, CDR1 is SNHLY, CDR2 FYNNEI. This CDR3 region has 14 residues. V lost 6 bases to trimming and J lost 8 bases, with 16 bases between them. CDR3 residues: CASRIRVLGEKLFF. CDR3 DNA: TGTGCCAGCAGGATCAGGGTTCTTGGGGAAAAACTGTTTTTT.

This sequence joins TRBV5-1 and TRBJ2-6, with D unclear. This CDR3 is built from 17 residues. V was pared by 0 bases and J by 0 bases, with 10 bases between. Germline V gives CDR1 SGHRS, CDR2 YFSETQ. CDR3 protein: CASSLETQSSGANVLTF. CDR3 nucleotides: TGCGCCAGCAGCTTGGAAACACAGAGCTCTGGGGCCAACGTCCTGACTTTC. Combining the CDR3 with reference TRBV5-1 and TRBJ2-6 gives the whole variable domain KAGVTQTPRYLIKTRGQQVTLSCSPISGHRSVSWYQQTPGQGLQFLFEYFSETQRNKGNFPGRFSGRQFSNSRSEMNVSTLELGDSALYLCASSLETQSSGANVLTFGAGSRLTVL.

This clone was counted at least ten times. This chain uses TRBV28 with TRBJ2-5; 7 nucleotides match TRBD1. This CDR3 is 16 amino acids long. The germline V gene has CDR1 MDHEN and CDR2 SYDVKM. After removal of 6 bases from V and 13 bases from J, the junction contained 23 bases not matched to a gene. The CDR3 coding sequence is TGTGCCAGCAGGCCCCAACCGACAGGGTATTACATAGGACGGTACTTC. It codes for CASRPQPTGYYIGRYF.

The CDR3 sequence is CASSPLVSANYGYTF. As DNA, the CDR3 is TGTGCCAGCTCCCCCCTCGTGTCAGCTAACTATGGCTACACCTTC. The rearrangement links TRBV6-6 to TRBJ1-2, with D unclear. Germline loops: CDR1 MNHNY, CDR2 SVGAGI (reference sequence). The length of the CDR3 is 15 residues. The V and J ends lost 8 bases and 0 bases respectively, with 16 bases between them.

V and J are TRBV19 and TRBJ2-3; D gene uncertain. The CDR3 runs 15 residues. V lost 1 base and J 6 bases, leaving 14 bases between the germline ends. Per germline, CDR1 LNHDA and CDR2 SQIVND (reference sequence). The CDR3 DNA reads TGTGCCAGTAGTATAGGTCCGGGCCTCGACGATACGCAGTATTTT. Its translation is CASSIGPGLDDTQYF.

The chain has TRBV9 and TRBJ1-1; 7 nucleotides agree with TRBD1. The germline V gene has CDR1 SGDLS and CDR2 YYNGEE. This CDR3 has 13 amino acids. J lost 4 bases, V lost 3 bases, and 3 bases had no gene match. CDR3: CASSADRVTEAFF. In nucleotides, the CDR3 is TGTGCCAGCAGCGCCGACAGGGTCACTGAAGCTTTCTTT.

The chain couples TRBV21-1 to TRBJ1-3; the table's D call of TRBD1 was not tested on the DNA. TRBV21-1 is an annotated pseudogene. The CDR3 contains 15 residues. The DNA for the CDR3 is TGTGCCAGCAGCAAAGGGGGGCGCTCTGGAAACACCATATATTTT. Encoded protein: CASSKGGRSGNTIYF.

The chain joins TRBV7-9 to TRBJ2-1; TRBD2 matches 15 bases. V trimming: 5 bases; J trimming: 8 bases; junction bases outside the gene matches: 4. CDR3 length: 15 residues. Germline V gives CDR1 SEHNR, CDR2 FQNEAQ (reference sequence). The CDR3 DNA follows: TGTGCCAGCAGCCCCGGGACTAGCGGGAGGTATGAGCAGTTCTTC. Its protein is CASSPGTSGRYEQFF.

CDR3 nucleotides: TGTGCCAGCAAAGGACTAGCGGCGACCTACGAGCAGTACTTC. Its protein is CASKGLAATYEQYF. V usage is TRBV6-5 and J usage is TRBJ2-7, with 10 bases identical to TRBD2. Germline V gene lookup returns CDR1 MNHEY and CDR2 SVGAGI. Trimming cost V 7 bases and J 2 bases; bases outside gene matches: 5. The CDR3 has 14 residues.

The chain is built from TRBV21-1 and TRBJ1-5. TRBV21-1 is marked as a pseudogene. CDR3 size: 13 residues. This chain's CDR3 is CASSQESTQPQHF. Here the CDR3 DNA reads TGTGCCAGCAGCCAAGAGAGTACTCAGCCCCAGCATTTT.

This rearrangement joins TRBV5-1 to TRBJ2-3; 9 nucleotides line up with TRBD2. CDR3 length: 16 residues. Germline V gene lookup returns CDR1 SGHRS and CDR2 YFSETQ. J lost 5 bases, V lost 4 bases, and 11 bases had no gene match. DNA of the CDR3: TGCGCCAGCAGCCGGCGGGGTAGCGGGAGTGTAGATACGCAGTATTTT. Translating it yields CASSRRGSGSVDTQYF.